This TCR beta chain was sequenced during a study of T cells after posttransplantation cyclophosphamide. The CDR3 has 12 amino acids. From germline, CDR1 is SQVTM and CDR2 ANQGSEA. Trimming took 4 bases from V and 5 from J, leaving 12 bases between them. This related bone marrow graft donor gave peripheral blood on the day of marrow donation. Regarding the study as a whole: TRB clonality was highly associated with recipient CMV seropositivity and reactivation.

To note about this clone: The antigen is not known.

Clones were read by immunoSEQ multiplex PCR, and TCRdb kept only the in-frame ones, dropping some. The sample lists roughly 13,000 clones; about four fifths were seen once. V usage is TRBV29-1 and J usage is TRBJ2-7, with D maybe TRBD2 (7 bases). The sample taken for sequencing was memory CD4+ T cells sorted from PBMCs. The origin of this receptor is a man over 45 in good health, CMV-negative, and a related stem cell transplant donor. CDR3: CSVVQGGHEQYF. DNA for the CDR3: TGCAGCGTTGTACAGGGAGGGCACGAGCAGTACTTC.